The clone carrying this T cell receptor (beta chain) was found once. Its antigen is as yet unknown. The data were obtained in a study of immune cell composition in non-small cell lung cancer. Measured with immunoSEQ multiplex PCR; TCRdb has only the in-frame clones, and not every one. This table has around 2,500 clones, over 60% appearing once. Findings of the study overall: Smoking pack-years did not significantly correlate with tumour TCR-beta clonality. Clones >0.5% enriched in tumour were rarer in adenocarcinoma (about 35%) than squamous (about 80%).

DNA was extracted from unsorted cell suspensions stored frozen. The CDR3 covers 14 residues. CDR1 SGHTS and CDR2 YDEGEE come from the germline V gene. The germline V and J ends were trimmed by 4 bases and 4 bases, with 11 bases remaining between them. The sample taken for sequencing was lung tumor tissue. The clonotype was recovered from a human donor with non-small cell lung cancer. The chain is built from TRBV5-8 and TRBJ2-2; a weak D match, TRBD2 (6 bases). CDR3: CASSRDFSTGELFF. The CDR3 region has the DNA TGTGCCAGCAGCAGGGACTTCTCCACCGGGGAGCTGTTTTTT.